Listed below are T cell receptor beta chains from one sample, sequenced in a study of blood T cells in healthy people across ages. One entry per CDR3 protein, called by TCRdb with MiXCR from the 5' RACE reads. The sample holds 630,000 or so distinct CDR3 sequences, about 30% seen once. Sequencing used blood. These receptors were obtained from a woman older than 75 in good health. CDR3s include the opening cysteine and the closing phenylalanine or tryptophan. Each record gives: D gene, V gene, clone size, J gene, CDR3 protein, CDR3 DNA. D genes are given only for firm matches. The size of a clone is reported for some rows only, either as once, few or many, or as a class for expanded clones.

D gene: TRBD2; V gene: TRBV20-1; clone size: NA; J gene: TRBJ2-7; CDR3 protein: CSARVLRASGFSSYEQYF; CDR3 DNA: TGCAGTGCTAGAGTCCTTAGGGCTAGCGGGTTCAGCTCCTACGAGCAGTACTTC
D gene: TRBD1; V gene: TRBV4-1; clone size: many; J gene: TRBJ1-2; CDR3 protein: CASSQPGTGSYGYTF; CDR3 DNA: TGCGCCAGCAGCCAACCCGGGACAGGGAGCTATGGCTACACCTTC
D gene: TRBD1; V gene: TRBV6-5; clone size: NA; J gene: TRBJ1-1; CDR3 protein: CASSLGTVAQAFF; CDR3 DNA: TGTGCCAGCAGCCTCGGGACAGTGGCGCAGGCTTTCTTT
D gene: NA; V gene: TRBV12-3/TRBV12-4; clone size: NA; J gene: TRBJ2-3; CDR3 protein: CASSLGIGTRGSTDMQYF; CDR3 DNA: TGTGCCAGCAGTTTAGGGATTGGTACTAGGGGGAGCACAGATATGCAGTATTTT
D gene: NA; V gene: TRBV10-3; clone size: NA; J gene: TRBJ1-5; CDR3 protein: CAISDEVLQPQHF; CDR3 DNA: TGTGCCATCAGTGACGAGGTACTCCAGCCCCAGCATTTT
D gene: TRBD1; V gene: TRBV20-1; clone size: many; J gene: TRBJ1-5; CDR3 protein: CSASSGTGLSKRVPQHF; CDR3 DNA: TGCAGTGCTAGTTCCGGGACAGGCCTTAGCAAGCGGGTTCCCCAGCATTTT
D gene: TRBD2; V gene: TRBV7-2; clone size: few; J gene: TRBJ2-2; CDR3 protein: CASSSTGGSNTGELFF; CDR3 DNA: TGTGCCAGCAGCTCGACGGGGGGTTCGAACACCGGGGAGCTGTTTTTT
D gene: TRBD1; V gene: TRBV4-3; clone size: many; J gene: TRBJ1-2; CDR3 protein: CASSPRDRGQGGYTF; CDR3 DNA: TGCGCCAGCAGCCCGCGGGACAGGGGGCAGGGCGGCTACACCTTC
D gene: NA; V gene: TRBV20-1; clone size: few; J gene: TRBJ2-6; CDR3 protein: CSAAGRNPSSGANVLTF; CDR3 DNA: TGCAGTGCTGCCGGGCGGAACCCCAGTTCCGGGGCCAACGTCCTGACTTTC
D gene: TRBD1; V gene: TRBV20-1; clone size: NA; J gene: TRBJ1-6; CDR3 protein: CSARDTGQGASPPHF; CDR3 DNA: TGCAGTGCTAGGGATACGGGACAGGGCGCTTCACCCCCCCACTTT
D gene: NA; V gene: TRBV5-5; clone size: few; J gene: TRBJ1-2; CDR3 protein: CASSLVGQSYGYTF; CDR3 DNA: TGTGCCAGCAGCTTGGTCGGACAGAGCTATGGCTACACCTTC
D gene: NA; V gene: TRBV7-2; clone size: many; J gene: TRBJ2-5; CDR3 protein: CASSLEGPRAVQYF; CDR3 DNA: TGTGCCAGCAGCTTAGAGGGGCCCCGGGCTGTGCAGTACTTC
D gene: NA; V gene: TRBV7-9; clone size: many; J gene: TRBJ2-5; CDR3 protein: CASGRGAETQYF; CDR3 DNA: TGTGCCAGCGGTCGGGGGGCGGAGACCCAGTACTTC
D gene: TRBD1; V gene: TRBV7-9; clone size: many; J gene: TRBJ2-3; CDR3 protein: CASSLQGQGLNTQYF; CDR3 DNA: TGTGCCAGCAGCTTACAAGGACAGGGGCTTAATACGCAGTATTTT
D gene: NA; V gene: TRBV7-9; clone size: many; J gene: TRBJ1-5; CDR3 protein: CAVLGQGLSNQPQHF; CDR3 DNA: TGTGCCGTTCTAGGCCAGGGGTTAAGCAATCAGCCCCAGCATTTT
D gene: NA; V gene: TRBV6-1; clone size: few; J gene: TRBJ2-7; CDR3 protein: CASSAEIQAYNEQYF; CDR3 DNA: TGTGCCAGCAGTGCCGAAATCCAGGCCTACAATGAGCAGTACTTC
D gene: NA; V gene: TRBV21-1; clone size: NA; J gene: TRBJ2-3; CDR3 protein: CASSKSDDTGNTTQYF; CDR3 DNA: TGTGCCAGCAGCAAGTCCGATGATACAGGGAACACTACGCAGTATTTT
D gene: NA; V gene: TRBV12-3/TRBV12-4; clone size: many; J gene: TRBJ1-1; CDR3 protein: CASRGAGEAFF; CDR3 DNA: TGTGCCAGCAGGGGGGCCGGGGAAGCTTTCTTT
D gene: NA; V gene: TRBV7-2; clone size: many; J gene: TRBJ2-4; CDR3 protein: CASSLAGAAKNIQYF; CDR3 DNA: TGTGCCAGCAGCTTGGCGGGGGCAGCCAAAAACATTCAGTACTTC
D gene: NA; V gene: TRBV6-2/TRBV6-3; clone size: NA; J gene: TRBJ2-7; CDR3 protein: CASSYGLLAVSYEQYF; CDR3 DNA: TGTGCCAGCAGTTACGGGTTACTAGCTGTCTCCTACGAGCAGTACTTC
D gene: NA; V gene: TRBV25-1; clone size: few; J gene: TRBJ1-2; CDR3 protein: CASSESGTRANYGYTF; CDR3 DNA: TGTGCCAGCAGTGAATCTGGGACACGAGCTAACTATGGCTACACCTTC
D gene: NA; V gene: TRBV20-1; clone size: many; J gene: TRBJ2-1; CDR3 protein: CSARGGSDNEQFF; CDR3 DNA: TGCAGTGCTAGAGGCGGGTCAGACAATGAGCAGTTCTTC
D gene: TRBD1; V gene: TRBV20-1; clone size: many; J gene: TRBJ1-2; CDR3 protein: CSASTGGGYGYTF; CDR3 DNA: TGCAGTGCTTCCACAGGGGGCGGCTATGGCTACACCTTC
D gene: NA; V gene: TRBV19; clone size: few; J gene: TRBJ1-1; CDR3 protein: CASSPRTANTEAFF; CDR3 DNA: TGTGCCAGTAGTCCAAGGACAGCTAACACTGAAGCTTTCTTT
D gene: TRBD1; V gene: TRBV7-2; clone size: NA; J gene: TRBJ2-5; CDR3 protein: CASSQGQGRAETQYF; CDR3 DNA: TGTGCCAGCAGCCAGGGACAGGGGAGAGCAGAGACCCAGTACTTC
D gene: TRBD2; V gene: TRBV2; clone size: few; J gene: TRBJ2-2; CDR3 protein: CASQPGLALTGELFF; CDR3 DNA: TGTGCCAGTCAACCGGGACTAGCGCTCACCGGGGAGCTGTTTTTT
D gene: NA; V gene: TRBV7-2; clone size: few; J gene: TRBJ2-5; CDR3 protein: CASSSGRGGTQYF; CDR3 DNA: TGTGCCAGCAGCTCCGGCAGGGGAGGGACCCAGTACTTC
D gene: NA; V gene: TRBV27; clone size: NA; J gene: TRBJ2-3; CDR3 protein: CASSLLYGDTQYF; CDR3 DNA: TGTGCCAGCAGTTTACTGTACGGAGATACGCAGTATTTT
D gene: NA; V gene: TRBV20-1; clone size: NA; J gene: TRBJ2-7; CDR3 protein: CSVRRGAVDEQYF; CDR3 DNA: TGCAGTGTTCGAAGGGGGGCCGTCGACGAGCAGTACTTC
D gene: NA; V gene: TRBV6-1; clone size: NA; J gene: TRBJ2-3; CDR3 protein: CASSENGARTDTQYF; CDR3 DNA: TGTGCCAGCAGTGAAAATGGGGCTAGGACAGATACGCAGTATTTT
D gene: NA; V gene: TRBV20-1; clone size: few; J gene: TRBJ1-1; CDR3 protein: CSARVLIESTEAFF; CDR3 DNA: TGCAGTGCTAGAGTCCTGATTGAGTCCACTGAAGCTTTCTTT
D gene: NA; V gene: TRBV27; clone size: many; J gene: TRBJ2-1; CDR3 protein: CASGSGRVFNEQFF; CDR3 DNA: TGTGCCAGCGGCTCGGGGCGGGTTTTCAATGAGCAGTTCTTC
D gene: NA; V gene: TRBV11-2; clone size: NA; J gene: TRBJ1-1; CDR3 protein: CASSLAGERTEAFF; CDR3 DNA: TGTGCCAGCAGCTTAGCCGGGGAAAGGACTGAAGCTTTCTTT
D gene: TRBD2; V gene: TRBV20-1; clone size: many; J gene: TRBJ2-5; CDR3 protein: CSASSLAGGETQYF; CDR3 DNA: TGCAGTGCTAGTAGCCTAGCGGGGGGGGAGACCCAGTACTTC
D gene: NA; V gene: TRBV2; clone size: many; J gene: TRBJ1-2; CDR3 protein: CASLYDRPANYGYTF; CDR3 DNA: TGTGCCAGCCTCTATGACAGGCCTGCGAACTATGGCTACACCTTC
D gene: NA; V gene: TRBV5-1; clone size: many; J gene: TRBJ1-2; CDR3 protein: CASSPRSAGYGYTF; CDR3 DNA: TGCGCCAGCAGCCCACGGTCCGCCGGGTATGGCTACACCTTC
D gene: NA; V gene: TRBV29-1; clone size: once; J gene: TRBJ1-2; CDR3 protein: CSVEEPTVSGGYTF; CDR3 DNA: TGCAGCGTTGAAGAACCCACTGTTTCGGGAGGCTACACCTTC
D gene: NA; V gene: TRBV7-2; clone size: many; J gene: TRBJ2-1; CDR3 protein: CASSFPYNEQFF; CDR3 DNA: TGTGCCAGCAGCTTCCCCTACAATGAGCAGTTCTTC
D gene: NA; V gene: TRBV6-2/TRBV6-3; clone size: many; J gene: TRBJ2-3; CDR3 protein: CASSWAGTPSTDTQYF; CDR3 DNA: TGTGCCAGCAGTTGGGCAGGGACTCCTAGCACAGATACGCAGTATTTT
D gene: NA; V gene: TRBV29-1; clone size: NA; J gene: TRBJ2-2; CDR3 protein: CSVEQGAGELFF; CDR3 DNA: TGCAGCGTTGAACAAGGGGCCGGGGAGCTGTTTTTT
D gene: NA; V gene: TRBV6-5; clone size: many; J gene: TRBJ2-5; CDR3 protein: CASRIPQGGPQYF; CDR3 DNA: TGTGCCAGCAGAATTCCACAGGGTGGGCCCCAGTACTTC
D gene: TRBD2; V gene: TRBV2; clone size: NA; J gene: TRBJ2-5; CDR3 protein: CASIGTSGVPLQETQYF; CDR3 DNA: TGTGCCAGCATTGGGACTAGCGGAGTCCCCCTCCAAGAGACCCAGTACTTC
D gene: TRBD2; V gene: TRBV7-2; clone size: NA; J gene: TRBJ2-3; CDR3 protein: CAGSSDAGGTDTQYF; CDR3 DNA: TGTGCCGGCAGCTCCGATGCGGGGGGCACAGATACGCAGTATTTT
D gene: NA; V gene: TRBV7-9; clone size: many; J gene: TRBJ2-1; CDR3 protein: CASGRTANNEQFF; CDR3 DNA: TGTGCCAGTGGGAGGACAGCGAACAATGAGCAGTTCTTC
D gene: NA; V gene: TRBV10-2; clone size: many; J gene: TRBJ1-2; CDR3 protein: CASSDLAGASSYGYTF; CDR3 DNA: TGCGCCAGCAGTGACCTGGCAGGGGCGAGCAGCTATGGCTACACCTTC
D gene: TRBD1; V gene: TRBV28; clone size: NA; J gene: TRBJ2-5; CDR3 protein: CASSLDAPGQGRMKTQYF; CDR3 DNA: TGTGCCAGCAGTTTAGATGCCCCGGGACAGGGTCGTATGAAGACCCAGTACTTC
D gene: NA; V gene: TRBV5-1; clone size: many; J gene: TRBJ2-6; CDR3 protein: CASSLIFSGANVLTF; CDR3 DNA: TGCGCCAGCAGCTTGATATTCTCTGGGGCCAACGTCCTGACTTTC
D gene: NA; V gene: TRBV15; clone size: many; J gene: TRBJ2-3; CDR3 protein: CATSREWTVSTDTQYF; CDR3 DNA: TGTGCCACCAGCAGAGAGTGGACGGTTAGCACAGATACGCAGTATTTT
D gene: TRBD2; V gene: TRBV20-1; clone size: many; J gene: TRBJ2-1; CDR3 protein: CSAEIGGSYNEQFF; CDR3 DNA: TGCAGTGCCGAGATCGGGGGGTCCTACAATGAGCAGTTCTTC
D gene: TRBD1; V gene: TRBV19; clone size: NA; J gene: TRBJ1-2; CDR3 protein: CASSPYRTGSHGYTF; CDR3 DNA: TGTGCCAGTAGTCCATATCGGACAGGGAGTCATGGCTACACCTTC
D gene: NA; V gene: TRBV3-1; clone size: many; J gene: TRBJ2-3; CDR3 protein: CASSQVGQATDTQYF; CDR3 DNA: TGTGCCAGCAGCCAAGTAGGGCAGGCTACAGATACGCAGTATTTT
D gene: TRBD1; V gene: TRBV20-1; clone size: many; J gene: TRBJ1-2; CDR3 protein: CSASGGQAWGYTF; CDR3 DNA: TGCAGTGCTAGTGGCGGACAGGCCTGGGGCTACACCTTC
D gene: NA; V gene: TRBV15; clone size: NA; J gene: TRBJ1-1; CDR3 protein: CATSRERGRDTEAFF; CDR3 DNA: TGTGCCACCAGCAGAGAAAGGGGCCGGGACACTGAAGCTTTCTTT
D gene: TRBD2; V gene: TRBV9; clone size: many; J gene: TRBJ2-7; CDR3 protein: CASSLGGGGVNYEQYF; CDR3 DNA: TGTGCCAGCAGCCTAGGGGGCGGGGGGGTGAACTACGAGCAGTACTTC
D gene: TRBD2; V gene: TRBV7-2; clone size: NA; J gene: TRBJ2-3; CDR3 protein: CVSSLRRGARDTQYF; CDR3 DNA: TGTGTCAGCAGCTTGAGGCGGGGGGCACGAGATACGCAGTATTTT
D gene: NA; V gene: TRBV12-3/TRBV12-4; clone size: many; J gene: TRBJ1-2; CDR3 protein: CASSLVPGPGYGYTF; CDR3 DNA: TGTGCCAGCAGTTTAGTCCCGGGGCCCGGCTATGGCTACACCTTC
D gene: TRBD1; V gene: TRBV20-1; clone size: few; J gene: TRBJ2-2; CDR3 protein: CSARDLGTGNTGERFF; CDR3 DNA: TGCAGTGCTAGAGATCTCGGGACAGGGAACACCGGGGAGCGGTTTTTT
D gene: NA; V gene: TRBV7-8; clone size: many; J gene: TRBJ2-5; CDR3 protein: CASSLEWKGTETQYF; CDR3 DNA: TGTGCCAGCAGCTTAGAGTGGAAGGGTACAGAGACCCAGTACTTC